This T cell receptor (beta chain) was profiled in a study of T cell repertoires in cytomegalovirus infection. Study overall: Public TCR beta signatures marked donors with CMV infection and the matching HLA. Study findings and constraints: Cumulative public TCR beta family frequency identified CMV carriers with the relevant HLA. CMV-specific HLA-C-restricted TCR beta clonotypes dominated the ex vivo response.

Trimming shortened V by 2 bases and J by 0 bases, and 14 bases separated the two germline ends. In germline, CDR1 is KGHSH, CDR2 LQKENI. The CDR3 extends over 17 amino acids. MiXCR was run by TCRdb on the reads, yielding one entry per CDR3 protein. The table has about 68,000 distinct CDR3 sequences, under 25% seen once. A note on this clonotype: What it binds is unknown.

Input material: PBMCs, sequenced either directly or after in vitro stimulation (not recorded which). This receptor was identified in a human donor in good health (CMV status not recorded). Some clones in this sample may be carry-over from other donors' samples. This chain connects TRBV18 to TRBJ1-3; TRBD1 is a possible D gene (5 bases). CDR3 in DNA: TGTGCCAGCTCACCAGCGAACAGGCCCAGCTCTGGAAACACCATATATTTT. It encodes CASSPANRPSSGNTIYF.